Listed below are T cell receptor beta chains from one sample, sequenced in a study of blood T cell repertoires in COVID-19. Measured with immunoSEQ multiplex PCR; TCRdb has only the in-frame clones, and not every one. The data show 190,000 or so clones, roughly 94% seen once. What was sequenced was peripheral blood. All receptors come from a man aged 25 to 40 with COVID-19, enrolled during active disease. Each CDR3 is given with its conserved first and last residue. Each record gives: V gene, J gene, CDR3 protein.

>TRBV12-5|TRBJ2-7
CASGLDAGTGDYEQYF
>TRBV3-1/TRBV3-2|TRBJ1-4
CASSQDPSNEKLFF
>TRBV6-5|TRBJ1-6
CASSDSAGWDSPLHF
>TRBV5-4|TRBJ2-5
CASRPRGQIQETQYF
>TRBV19|TRBJ2-2
CASSNHQGGNTGELFF
>TRBV10-1|TRBJ1-1
CASSESIGEGTEAFF
>TRBV19|TRBJ1-2
CAIKGRGSYGYTF
>TRBV20-1|TRBJ1-6
CSASDSYNSPLHF
>TRBV5-1|TRBJ1-1
CASSLYPGEAFF
>TRBV6-5|TRBJ1-3
CASKQGDPGNTIYF
>TRBV10-2|TRBJ2-1
CASSESSGVDEQFF
>TRBV9|TRBJ2-1
CASSVGQGTYNEQFF
>TRBV3-1/TRBV3-2|TRBJ1-1
CASRQGGQAAFF
>TRBV9|TRBJ1-4
CASSDQGMRDEKLFF
>TRBV5-1|TRBJ2-5
CASSLNGGAIYGETQYF
>TRBV11-2|TRBJ1-2
CASSAGQGATNYGYTF
>TRBV2|TRBJ1-2
CASSEYDSVYGYTF
>TRBV27|TRBJ2-1
CASSYFGTSEIEQFF
>TRBV15|TRBJ2-7
CATSTHGQASSYEQYF
>TRBV6-5|TRBJ1-1
CASRWLGQSEAFF
>TRBV2|TRBJ1-5
CASSRAGGLGQPQHF
>TRBV5-1|TRBJ1-3
CASSLGGGSGNTIYF